The 31 T cell receptor beta chains given below trace back to one sample, sequenced in a study of long-term antiretroviral therapy in people with HIV. Version v3.0 of the immunoSEQ assay was performed at survey level. Clones were read by immunoSEQ multiplex PCR, and TCRdb kept only the in-frame ones, dropping some. The profile shows 44,000 or so clones, 90% to 95% of them singletons. The starting material was unsorted PBMCs, obtained 3.7 years after starting antiretroviral therapy. These receptors all stem from a woman aged 50 to 60 with HIV.

The chain uses TRBV6-5 and TRBJ2-5, with TRBD2 matching over 8 bases. Germline V CDR1 and CDR2: MNHEY, SVGAGI. The CDR3 spans 14 residues. The V and J ends lost 2 bases and 5 bases, in that order; junction bases with no gene match: 4. The CDR3 bases are TGTGCCAGCAGTTACGGGCGACTAGCGGAGACCCAGTACTTC. It codes for CASSYGRLAETQYF.

The chain links TRBV18 to TRBJ2-5, with TRBD2 identical over 9 bases. J lost 4 bases, V lost 1 base, and 10 bases had no gene match. The CDR3 contains 17 residues. In germline, CDR1 is KGHSH, CDR2 LQKENI. Here the CDR3 reads CASSPLLGLAGRETQYF. CDR3 bases: TGTGCCAGCTCACCACTTTTGGGCCTAGCGGGGAGAGAGACCCAGTACTTC. Based on the CDR3 plus reference TRBV18 and TRBJ2-5, the full variable domain is NAGVMQNPRHLVRRRGQEARLRCSPMKGHSHVYWYRQLPEEGLKFMVYLQKENIIDESGMPKERFSAEFPKEGPSILRIQQVVRGDSAAYFCASSPLLGLAGRETQYFGPGTRLLVL.

The CDR3 DNA reads TGTGCCAGCAGCTTAGGGCCGGGACAGGGGTCTATGGGCTACACCTTC. This gives the protein CASSLGPGQGSMGYTF. The chain employs TRBV7-3 and TRBJ1-2, with TRBD1 matching 10 bases. This CDR3 has 16 amino acids. Germline V lookup: CDR1 SGHTA, CDR2 FQGTGA. Trimming took 2 bases from V and 8 from J; bases not matched to a gene: 11.

V usage is TRBV19 and J usage is TRBJ1-1, with a weak D call TRBD1 (6 bases). There are 15 residues in the CDR3. V gave up 0 bases and J gave up 5 bases, with 13 bases separating them. The germline V gene encodes CDR1 LNHDA and CDR2 SQIVND (reference sequence). The CDR3 DNA is TGTGCCAGTAGTATAGAAGGGGGGGTGAGGACTGAAGCTTTCTTT. Its protein is CASSIEGGVRTEAFF.

This clone came up once. J is TRBJ2-5 and V is TRBV5-8; D might be TRBD1 (6 bases). The CDR3 consists of 15 residues. V was cut by 3 bases and J by 6 bases, with 18 bases left in between. CDR1 and CDR2 (germline): SGHTS, YDEGEE. CDR3 DNA: TGTGCCAGCAGCTCTGTAGACGGACAGACACAGACCCAGTACTTC. It specifies CASSSVDGQTQTQYF.

V is TRBV11-3 and J is TRBJ2-2; 9 nucleotides match TRBD2. The V and J ends lost 5 bases and 0 bases, in that order; junction bases with no gene match: 4. The CDR3 loop spans 16 amino acids. Per the germline V gene, CDR1 is SGHNT and CDR2 is YENEEA. The CDR3 here is CASSVGGGANTGELFF. In nucleotides, the CDR3 is TGTGCCAGCAGCGTCGGCGGGGGGGCGAACACCGGGGAGCTGTTTTTT.

This chain links TRBV7-3 with TRBJ1-2; D is undetermined. Between the trimmed V and J ends, which lost 5 bases and 4 bases, there was a span of 11 bases. The CDR3 is 13 residues long. Per germline, CDR1 SGHTA and CDR2 FQGTGA. CDR3 DNA: TGTGCCAGCAGCACCCCGACGGTCTATGGCTACACCTTC. Amino acid sequence: CASSTPTVYGYTF. Together with reference TRBV7-3 and TRBJ1-2, the CDR3 gives the full variable domain: GAGVSQTPSNKVTEKGKYVELRCDPISGHTALYWYRQSLGQGPEFLIYFQGTGAADDSGLPNDRFFAVRPEGSVSTLKIQRTERGDSAVYLCASSTPTVYGYTFGSGTRLTVV.

V usage is TRBV6-5 and J usage is TRBJ1-6; TRBD1 might be the D (5 bases). V shed 6 bases and J shed 6 bases, with 15 bases lying between them. From germline, CDR1 is MNHEY and CDR2 SVGAGI. CDR3 length: 15 residues. This CDR3 is CASSQGNQGNSPLHF. CDR3 bases: TGTGCCAGCAGCCAGGGTAATCAGGGTAATTCACCCCTCCACTTT.

V gene TRBV11-1 combines with J gene TRBJ2-2, with D possibly TRBD1 on 7 matching bases. Germline V lookup: CDR1 SGHAT, CDR2 FQDESV (reference sequence). The CDR3 totals 15 residues. The V end was cut by 6 bases, the J end by 2 bases, with 13 bases between. In DNA, the CDR3 is TGTGCCAGCAGGGAGGGACAGCGCAACACCGGGGAGCTGTTTTTT. Translated, it gives CASREGQRNTGELFF.

The V gene is TRBV29-1, the J gene TRBJ1-1; D unclear. In germline, CDR1 is SQVTM, CDR2 ANQGSEA. The V end lost 5 bases, the J end lost 2 bases, and 6 bases lay between the germline ends. The CDR3 contains 11 residues. The CDR3 is CSVTLNTEAFF. CDR3 DNA: TGCAGCGTTACCCTAAACACTGAAGCTTTCTTT. The whole variable domain, filled in from reference TRBV29-1 and TRBJ1-1, reads SAVISQKPSRDICQRGTSLTIQCQVDSQVTMMFWYRQQPGQSLTLIATANQGSEATYESGFVIDKFPISRPNLTFSTLTVSNMSPEDSSIYLCSVTLNTEAFFGQGTRLTVV.

J is TRBJ1-2 and V is TRBV20-1; D may be TRBD1 (5 bases). Trimming removed 6 bases at V and 7 bases at J, with 12 bases between. This CDR3 has 11 amino acids. Germline assignment: CDR1 DFQATT and CDR2 SNEGSKA (reference sequence). Here the CDR3 DNA reads TGCAGTGCCCCGGGGGGAGGTGGCTACACCTTC. It encodes CSAPGGGGYTF.

The V and J genes are TRBV6-1 and TRBJ2-1, with D possibly called TRBD1 or TRBD2 (5 bases each). The CDR3 runs to 13 residues. Trimming took 4 bases from V and 3 from J, leaving 7 bases between them. From germline, CDR1 is MNHNS and CDR2 SASEGT. The CDR3 is CASSVGVYNEQFF. In DNA form, the CDR3 reads TGTGCCAGCAGTGTGGGGGTCTACAATGAGCAGTTCTTC.

As for this clone: Other DNA sequences within the sample encode an identical CDR3. The chain employs TRBV9 and TRBJ2-7, with D unresolved. The CDR3 is made up of 14 amino acids. The V end lost 0 bases, the J end lost 0 bases, and 7 bases lay between the germline ends. In germline, CDR1 is SGDLS, CDR2 YYNGEE. The CDR3 spells CASSVGPSSYEQYF. The CDR3 bases are TGTGCCAGCAGCGTAGGTCCCTCCTCCTACGAGCAGTACTTC.

The rearrangement uses TRBV12-5 and TRBJ1-1; D unclear. The CDR3 totals 14 residues. The V gene's germline CDR1 is LGHNT and CDR2 FRNRAP. Trimming shortened V by 1 base and J by 2 bases, and 8 bases separated the two germline ends. CDR3 loop: CASGLGDTNTEAFF. The CDR3 DNA is TGTGCTAGTGGTTTGGGAGACACCAACACTGAAGCTTTCTTT. The complete variable domain, with remaining parts taken from reference TRBV12-5 and TRBJ1-1, reads DARVTQTPRHKVTEMGQEVTMRCQPILGHNTVFWYRQTMMQGLELLAYFRNRAPLDDSGMPKDRFSAEMPDATLATLKIQPSEPRDSAVYFCASGLGDTNTEAFFGQGTRLTVV.

This clone was detected once. V and J are TRBV5-1 and TRBJ1-5; possibly TRBD1 for D (6 bases). The CDR3 totals 15 residues. In germline, CDR1 is SGHRS, CDR2 YFSETQ. V dropped 4 bases and J dropped 1 base, with 12 bases sitting between them. The CDR3, as DNA: TGCGCCAGCAGCCTGAAAGGGGGAAGCAATCAGCCCCAGCATTTT. This encodes CASSLKGGSNQPQHF. Combining the CDR3 with reference TRBV5-1 and TRBJ1-5 gives the whole variable domain KAGVTQTPRYLIKTRGQQVTLSCSPISGHRSVSWYQQTPGQGLQFLFEYFSETQRNKGNFPGRFSGRQFSNSRSEMNVSTLELGDSALYLCASSLKGGSNQPQHFGDGTRLSIL.

This chain joins TRBV29-1 and TRBJ1-2; the match to TRBD1 covers 7 bases. Germline CDR1 is SQVTM and CDR2 is ANQGSEA. The CDR3 runs to 13 residues. J was trimmed by 5 bases and V by 4 bases; bases with no gene match: 7. CDR3 bases: TGCAGCGTTGGGGTACTACAGGGGTATGGCTACACCTTC. Translation: CSVGVLQGYGYTF.

The chain recombines TRBV9 with TRBJ2-3, with 11 bases fitting TRBD2. The CDR3 is made up of 17 amino acids. Trimming at V came to 0 bases and at J to 2 bases, leaving 5 bases not matched to a gene. Germline lookup yields CDR1 SGDLS and CDR2 YYNGEE. The CDR3 sequence is CASSVEVAGGATDTQYF. CDR3 DNA sequence: TGTGCCAGCAGCGTAGAGGTAGCGGGGGGGGCCACAGATACGCAGTATTTT.

The chain carries TRBV6-5 and TRBJ1-2, with D perhaps TRBD1 (6 bases). V was cut by 2 bases and J by 4 bases, with 14 bases left in between. The V gene's germline CDR1 is MNHEY and CDR2 SVGAGI. This CDR3 contains 15 residues. The CDR3 DNA follows: TGTGCCAGCAGTTACGGGTCACAGGGCGCCTATGGCTACACCTTC. It specifies CASSYGSQGAYGYTF.

The chain couples TRBV13 to TRBJ2-2, with 8 bases identical to TRBD1. Germline V gene data show CDR1 as PRHDT and CDR2 as FYEKMQ (reference sequence). With 4 bases clipped from V and 3 bases from J, the junction kept 4 bases outside the gene matches. This CDR3 contains 15 residues. The CDR3 region has the DNA TGTGCCAGCAGCTCGGACAGGGCTTACACCGGGGAGCTGTTTTTT. Translation: CASSSDRAYTGELFF.

This clone came up once. The CDR3 DNA reads as TGCGCCAGCAGCCCGAGCGCTTCGGGAACTAATGAAAAACTGTTTTTT. Protein: CASSPSASGTNEKLFF. V is TRBV5-1 and J is TRBJ1-4; no firm D call. V lost 4 bases to trimming and J lost 1 base, with 14 bases between them. Germline V CDR1 and CDR2: SGHRS, YFSETQ. CDR3 size: 16 residues.

The J gene is TRBJ2-2, the V gene TRBV7-9; the D gene is possibly TRBD1 (5 bases). Germline CDR1 and CDR2: SEHNR and FQNEAQ (reference sequence). Trimming left V 2 bases short and J 3 bases short, with 7 bases between. CDR3 size: 14 residues. The CDR3 is CASSLQGDTGELFF. The CDR3 DNA sequence: TGTGCCAGCAGCTTACAAGGGGACACCGGGGAGCTGTTTTTT. Variable domain in full (rest from reference TRBV7-9 and TRBJ2-2): DTGVSQNPRHKITKRGQNVTFRCDPISEHNRLYWYRQTLGQGPEFLTYFQNEAQLEKSRLLSDRFSAERPKGSFSTLEIQRTEQGDSAMYLCASSLQGDTGELFFGEGSRLTVL.

The chain is built from TRBV4-1 and TRBJ1-5; D unclear. Germline V lookup: CDR1 MGHRA, CDR2 YSYEKL. The V end was cut by 2 bases, the J end by 0 bases, with 11 bases between. The CDR3 contains 16 residues. This chain's CDR3 is CASSQQDGYSNQPQHF. The DNA for the CDR3 is TGCGCCAGCAGCCAACAAGACGGATATAGCAATCAGCCCCAGCATTTT.

The V call is TRBV6-5, the J call TRBJ1-5, with D uncertain. CDR3 size: 14 residues. Trimming stripped 6 bases from V and 4 bases from J, with 13 bases between. Germline CDR1 and CDR2: MNHEY and SVGAGI. CDR3 residues: CASSPGGFNQPQHF. For the CDR3, the DNA is TGTGCCAGCAGCCCTGGTGGTTTTAATCAGCCCCAGCATTTT.

The sample holds a few counts of this clone. J is TRBJ2-1 and V is TRBV2; 8 bases match TRBD2. Germline CDR1 SNHLY, CDR2 FYNNEI. The CDR3 totals 14 residues. With 5 bases clipped from V and 8 bases from J, the junction kept 8 bases outside the gene matches. This CDR3 is CASSPLAGGDEQFF. CDR3 coding DNA: TGTGCCAGCAGTCCCTTGGCGGGGGGCGATGAGCAGTTCTTC.

The chain recombines TRBV5-6 with TRBJ2-7, with TRBD2 matching 10 bases. CDR1 and CDR2 from the germline V gene are SGHDT and YYEEEE. The CDR3 is 16 amino acids. The V segment lost 0 bases and the J segment 7 bases; nucleotides outside the gene matches: 10. Written as DNA, the CDR3 is TGTGCCAGCAGCTTGGTTGTCAGCGGGGGGGCCGGGGAGCAGTACTTC. It codes for CASSLVVSGGAGEQYF.

The gene calls are TRBV5-8 and TRBJ2-7; a weak D match, TRBD1 (5 bases). The CDR3 totals 15 residues. V was cut by 2 bases and J by 0 bases, with 12 bases left in between. Germline V gene lookup returns CDR1 SGHTS and CDR2 YDEGEE. Here the CDR3 reads CASSFPQESSYEQYF. The CDR3 DNA sequence: TGTGCCAGCAGCTTCCCACAGGAGAGCTCCTACGAGCAGTACTTC.

This clone was found once. This chain links TRBV18 with TRBJ2-2; TRBD1 matches 10 bases. There are 18 residues in the CDR3. CDR1 and CDR2 (germline): KGHSH, LQKENI. With V trimmed by 2 bases and J by 2 bases, 8 bases remained unmatched. CDR3 nucleotides: TGTGCCAGCTCACCAAGGAATGGACAGGGGGTTAACACCGGGGAGCTGTTTTTT. Amino acid sequence: CASSPRNGQGVNTGELFF.

The chain joins TRBV5-8 to TRBJ2-1; D possibly corresponds to TRBD2 (7 bases). CDR3 length: 15 residues. Trimming cost V 1 base and J 10 bases, with 18 bases left between them. Per germline, CDR1 SGHTS and CDR2 YDEGEE. The DNA for the CDR3 is TGTGCCAGCAGCTTGTCCGGGGACTACAGGGACGAGCAGTTCTTC. It is translated as CASSLSGDYRDEQFF.

The chain links TRBV18 to TRBJ2-7; 8 bases match TRBD2. Germline CDR1 reads KGHSH; CDR2 reads LQKENI. There are 13 residues in the CDR3. Germline trimming cut 4 bases from V and 5 bases from J; bases unmatched to any gene: 4. The CDR3 DNA follows: TGTGCCAGCTCACGGGGACTAGAAAACGAGCAGTACTTC. It specifies CASSRGLENEQYF.

J is TRBJ1-4 and V is TRBV18; 9 bases are shared with TRBD1. Germline V gene sequence: CDR1 KGHSH, CDR2 LQKENI. After removal of 4 bases from V and 7 bases from J, the junction contained 10 bases not matched to a gene. The CDR3 has 16 residues. CDR3 coding DNA: TGTGCCAGCTCACGACCTGCGACAGGGGGAGGTGAAAAACTGTTTTTT. Its protein is CASSRPATGGGEKLFF.

This clone was recorded only once. CDR3 nucleotides: TGTGCCAGCATGTCAGGATTGAACACTGAAGCTTTCTTT. It specifies CASMSGLNTEAFF. The chain uses TRBV28 and TRBJ1-1; D not resolved. The V and J ends lost 7 bases and 0 bases respectively, with 9 bases between them. CDR3 length: 13 residues. Per germline, CDR1 MDHEN and CDR2 SYDVKM.